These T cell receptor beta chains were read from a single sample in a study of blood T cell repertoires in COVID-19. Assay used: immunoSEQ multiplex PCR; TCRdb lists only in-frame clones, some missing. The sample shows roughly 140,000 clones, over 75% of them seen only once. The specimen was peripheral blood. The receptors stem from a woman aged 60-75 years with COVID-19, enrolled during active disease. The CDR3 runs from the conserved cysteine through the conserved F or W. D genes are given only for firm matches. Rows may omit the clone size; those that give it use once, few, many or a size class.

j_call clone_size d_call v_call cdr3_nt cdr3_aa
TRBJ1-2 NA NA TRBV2 TGTGCCAGCAGTGACATACAGGGAGATGGCTACACCTTC CASSDIQGDGYTF
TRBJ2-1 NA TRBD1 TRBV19 TGTGCCAGTAGTCTACAGGGGGCATGGGAGCAGTTCTTC CASSLQGAWEQFF
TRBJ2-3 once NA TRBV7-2 TGTGCCAGCAGCCCCGACTCCGCGGCAGATACGCAGTATTTT CASSPDSAADTQYF
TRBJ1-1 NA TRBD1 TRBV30 TGTGCCTGGAAGGGGGCCGGAAAGGCGGAAGCTTTCTTT CAWKGAGKAEAFF
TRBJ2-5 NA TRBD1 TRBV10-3 TGTGCCATCGGGGGGTGGGGACAGGGAAAAGAGACCCAGTACTTC CAIGGWGQGKETQYF
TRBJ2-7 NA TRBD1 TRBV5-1 TGCGCCAGCAGTTCCGGGACAGGGGCGAGCTCCTACGAGCAGTACTTC CASSSGTGASSYEQYF
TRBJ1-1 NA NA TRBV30 TGTGCCTGGGGACGAGGAGGAGGGTCCTTGTTCACTGAAGCTTTCTTT CAWGRGGGSLFTEAFF
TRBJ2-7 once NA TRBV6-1 TGTGCCAGCAGTGAATTTCGGGCGGGGTACTCCTACGAGCAGTACTTC CASSEFRAGYSYEQYF
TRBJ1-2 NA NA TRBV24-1 TGTGCCACCAGCCCCCCCGGTGCAGGCTATGGCTACACCTTC CATSPPGAGYGYTF
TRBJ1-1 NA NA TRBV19 TGTGCCAGTAGTATGGCAGGGCAGAGTGAAGCTTTCTTT CASSMAGQSEAFF
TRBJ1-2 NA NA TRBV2 TGTGCCAGCAGTGAAGCCCGGACAGTAGGCTACACCTTC CASSEARTVGYTF
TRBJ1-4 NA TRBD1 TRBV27 TGTGCCAGCAGTTTTGCAGGGGGCCCGGAAAAACTGTTTTTT CASSFAGGPEKLFF
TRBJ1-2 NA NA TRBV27 TGTGCCAGCAGTTTGCTGACAGGCTATGGCTACACCTTC CASSLLTGYGYTF
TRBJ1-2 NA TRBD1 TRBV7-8 TGTGCCAGCAGCTTAGATGAGGGGGCCCGGAACTATGGCTACACCTTC CASSLDEGARNYGYTF
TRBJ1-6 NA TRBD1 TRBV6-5 TGTGCCAGCAGTTGGGGACAGGGGGTGGTTTCACCCCTCCACTTT CASSWGQGVVSPLHF
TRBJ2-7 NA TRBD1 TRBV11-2 TGTGCCAGCAGCCTAGGACAGGGGTTGCCCTACGAGCAGTACTTC CASSLGQGLPYEQYF
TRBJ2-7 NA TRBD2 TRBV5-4 TGTGCCAGCAGCTTAGAGCGGGGGGGAGACGAGCAGTACTTC CASSLERGGDEQYF
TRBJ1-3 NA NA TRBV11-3 TGTGCCAGCAGCTTAGACGGGGGCTCTGGAAACACCATATATTTT CASSLDGGSGNTIYF
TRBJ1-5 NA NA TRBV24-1 TGTGCCACCAGTGATTCGGGCGACAGTTATAGCAATCAGCCCCAGCATTTT CATSDSGDSYSNQPQHF
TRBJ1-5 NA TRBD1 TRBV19 TGTGCCAGTACCATTGGGACAGCTAGGTTCAATCAGCCCCAGCATTTT CASTIGTARFNQPQHF
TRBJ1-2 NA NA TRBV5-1 TGCGCCAGCAGCCAGTCCGGGAACCCAACGGATGGCTACACCTTC CASSQSGNPTDGYTF
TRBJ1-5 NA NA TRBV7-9 TGTGCCAGCAGCTCTCAGACAAAGGCAGAATATCAGCCCCAGCATTTT CASSSQTKAEYQPQHF
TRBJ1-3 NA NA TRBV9 TGTGCCAGCAGCGTAGAAGGCAGGGCCGCTGGAAACACCATATATTTT CASSVEGRAAGNTIYF
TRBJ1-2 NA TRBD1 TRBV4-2 TGTGCCAGCAGCCAAGATTTGGCCGGCGGGACCGGGACAGGGAACTATGGCTACACCTTC CASSQDLAGGTGTGNYGYTF
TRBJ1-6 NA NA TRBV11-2 TGTGCCAGCAGCTATCTCCGGGGGGACTCCTATAATTCACCCCTCCACTTT CASSYLRGDSYNSPLHF
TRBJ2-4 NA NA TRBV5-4 TGTGCCAGCAGCTTGGTGGGGGGATACCAAAACATTCAGTACTTC CASSLVGGYQNIQYF
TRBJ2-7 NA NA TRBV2 TGTGCCAGCAATAGGGGTGGGGCGCAATACGAGCAGTACTTC CASNRGGAQYEQYF
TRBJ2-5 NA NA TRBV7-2 TGTGCCAGCAGCTTAGCGGCAGAGACCCAGTACTTC CASSLAAETQYF
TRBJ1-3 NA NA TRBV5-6 TGTGCCAGCAGCTTAGCAGGCTTCTCTGGAAACACCATATATTTT CASSLAGFSGNTIYF
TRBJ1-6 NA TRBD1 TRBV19 TGTGCCGCGTCAGACCCGGGACAGGGAGAAAATTCACCCCTCCACTTT CAASDPGQGENSPLHF
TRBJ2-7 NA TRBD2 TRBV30 TGTGCCTGGAGTACAGCGGGGGGTCACGAGCAGTACTTC CAWSTAGGHEQYF